The rows below give T cell receptor beta chains drawn from one sample of a study of blood T cell repertoires in COVID-19. Repertoires were generated with immunoSEQ multiplex PCR, while TCRdb's copy carries only in-frame clones and drops some. The data show around 180,000 clones, 70% to 90% seen once. What was sequenced was peripheral blood. These receptors originate from a woman older than 75 with acute or convalescent COVID-19. CDR3s include the opening cysteine and the closing phenylalanine or tryptophan. D genes are given only for firm matches. For some rows the clone size is stated as once, few or many, or as a class when expanded; others skip it.

D gene	V gene	J gene	clone size	CDR3 protein	CDR3 DNA
NA	TRBV20-1	TRBJ1-4	NA	CSASGQGQIF	TGCAGTGCTAGTGGCCAGGGCCAGATATTT
NA	TRBV12-3/TRBV12-4	TRBJ2-3	NA	CASSLIADTQYF	TGTGCCAGCAGTTTAATAGCGGATACGCAGTATTTT
TRBD1	TRBV3-1/TRBV3-2	TRBJ2-7	NA	CASSQRTGGYEQYF	TGTGCCAGCAGCCAGCGGACAGGGGGCTACGAGCAGTACTTC
NA	TRBV11-2	TRBJ1-3	NA	CASSTRTVSGNTIYF	TGTGCCAGCAGCACCCGGACAGTCTCTGGAAACACCATATATTTT
NA	TRBV11-2	TRBJ2-7	NA	CASSLEGGSGYEQYF	TGTGCCAGCAGCTTAGAGGGTGGTAGCGGCTACGAGCAGTACTTC
TRBD1	TRBV29-1	TRBJ1-1	NA	CSVGYPGQGGSAEAFF	TGCAGCGTTGGTTACCCGGGACAGGGAGGCAGTGCTGAAGCTTTCTTT
NA	TRBV6-5	TRBJ1-2	many	CASTRRRGALSGYTF	TGTGCCAGCACCCGGAGAAGGGGCGCGTTAAGTGGCTACACCTTC
NA	TRBV12-3/TRBV12-4	TRBJ1-6	NA	CASRMGANSPLHF	TGTGCCAGCCGCATGGGGGCTAATTCACCCCTCCACTTT
TRBD1	TRBV19	TRBJ1-1	NA	CASAGGYDGTEAFF	TGTGCCAGCGCAGGGGGATACGACGGCACTGAAGCTTTCTTT
NA	TRBV7-9	TRBJ1-5	NA	CASSFSGSQPQHF	TGTGCCAGCAGCTTTTCTGGGAGCCAGCCCCAGCATTTT
TRBD2	TRBV11-2	TRBJ2-1	NA	CASSLVLAGGRNEQFF	TGTGCCAGCAGCTTAGTGCTAGCGGGGGGCCGCAATGAGCAGTTCTTC
NA	TRBV9	TRBJ2-5	NA	CASSPQGRETQYF	TGTGCCAGCAGCCCCCAGGGTAGGGAGACCCAGTACTTC
NA	TRBV5-6	TRBJ1-1	NA	CASSPKGWGAFF	TGTGCCAGCAGCCCCAAGGGGTGGGGAGCTTTCTTT
TRBD2	TRBV18	TRBJ2-2	NA	CASSPRTSVNTGELFF	TGTGCCAGCTCACCACGGACTAGCGTAAATACCGGGGAGCTGTTTTTT
NA	TRBV24-1	TRBJ2-2	few	CATRETGNTGELFF	TGTGCCACCAGGGAGACAGGGAACACCGGGGAGCTGTTTTTT
TRBD2	TRBV28	TRBJ2-7	NA	CASSSQGVGGKEQYF	TGTGCCAGCAGTTCCCAGGGCGTGGGAGGGAAGGAGCAGTACTTC
NA	TRBV29-1	TRBJ2-3	NA	CSVSVPTTPDTQYF	TGCAGCGTTTCAGTACCCACTACCCCAGATACGCAGTATTTT
NA	TRBV4-3	TRBJ2-5	once	CASSQDLSFQETQYF	TGCGCCAGCAGCCAAGATCTGTCCTTCCAAGAGACCCAGTACTTC
TRBD1	TRBV18	TRBJ1-2	NA	CASSPFGQGDGYTF	TGTGCCAGCTCACCTTTTGGACAGGGGGATGGCTACACCTTC
TRBD1	TRBV6-2/TRBV6-3	TRBJ2-7	once	CASSTGDHEQYF	TGTGCCAGCAGTACAGGGGACCACGAGCAGTACTTC
TRBD2	TRBV6-5	TRBJ2-1	NA	CASSYSGLAGRYEQFF	TGTGCCAGCAGTTACTCAGGACTAGCGGGAAGGTATGAGCAGTTCTTC
TRBD1	TRBV12-5	TRBJ2-2	NA	CASGFGTGGGELFF	TGTGCTAGTGGTTTTGGGACAGGGGGCGGGGAGCTGTTTTTT
NA	TRBV7-3	TRBJ2-1	once	CASSPEGRRGTLNEQFF	TGTGCCAGCAGCCCAGAAGGGAGGCGGGGCACACTCAATGAGCAGTTCTTC
NA	TRBV6-2/TRBV6-3	TRBJ1-5	NA	CASSYTTDPGSNQPQHF	TGTGCCAGCAGTTATACGACGGACCCAGGGTCCAATCAGCCCCAGCATTTT
TRBD2	TRBV9	TRBJ2-2	few	CASSAAGGAGTGELFF	TGTGCCAGCAGCGCGGCCGGGGGGGCTGGGACCGGGGAGCTGTTTTTT
TRBD2	TRBV5-1	TRBJ2-1	NA	CASSLSLAEGEQFF	TGCGCCAGCAGCTTAAGCCTAGCGGAGGGTGAGCAGTTCTTC
NA	TRBV5-4	TRBJ1-2	NA	CASSRYRAGNGYTF	TGTGCCAGCAGCCGTTACAGGGCAGGAAATGGCTACACCTTC
NA	TRBV30	TRBJ1-1	NA	CAWSVSGGRGTEAFF	TGTGCCTGGAGTGTATCTGGGGGCCGGGGCACTGAAGCTTTCTTT
NA	TRBV6-5	TRBJ1-2	NA	CASSYSRGNSYGYTF	TGTGCCAGCAGTTACTCACGGGGTAACAGCTATGGCTACACCTTC
NA	TRBV30	TRBJ1-6	NA	CAWSESNSPLHF	TGTGCCTGGAGTGAATCAAATTCACCCCTCCACTTT
TRBD1	TRBV5-6	TRBJ2-6	NA	CASSWVGQGHSGANVLTF	TGTGCCAGCAGCTGGGTGGGACAGGGTCACTCTGGGGCCAACGTCCTGACTTTC
NA	TRBV5-1	TRBJ2-5	NA	CASSSGTPRETQYF	TGCGCCAGCAGCTCCGGGACTCCGAGAGAGACCCAGTACTTC
TRBD1	TRBV9	TRBJ2-5	NA	CASSVGQGGTQYF	TGTGCCAGCAGCGTAGGACAGGGGGGGACCCAGTACTTC
TRBD1	TRBV6-1	TRBJ1-4	few	CASSEFETGSAEKLFF	TGTGCCAGCAGTGAATTTGAGACAGGGTCGGCTGAAAAACTGTTTTTT
NA	TRBV6-1	TRBJ2-2	NA	CASSQPPRPGELFF	TGTGCCAGCAGTCAACCACCTAGGCCCGGGGAGCTGTTTTTT
NA	TRBV6-5	TRBJ1-2	NA	CASSYQSGAYGYTF	TGTGCCAGCAGTTACCAATCAGGGGCCTATGGCTACACCTTC
NA	TRBV14	TRBJ2-7	NA	CASSPYSVWQYF	TGTGCCAGCAGCCCCTATAGCGTGTGGCAGTACTTC
TRBD1	TRBV11-2	TRBJ1-6	few	CASSPDLTGGYSPLHF	TGTGCCAGCAGCCCGGACCTGACAGGGGGTTATTCACCCCTCCACTTT
NA	TRBV7-9	TRBJ2-1	NA	CASSFGENEQFF	TGTGCCAGCAGCTTTGGGGAGAATGAGCAGTTCTTC
NA	TRBV18	TRBJ1-4	NA	CASSPQNRRDEKLFF	TGTGCCAGCTCACCACAAAACCGTCGGGATGAAAAACTGTTTTTT
NA	TRBV19	TRBJ2-1	NA	CASRGARPHNEQFF	TGTGCCAGTCGGGGAGCCCGACCCCACAATGAGCAGTTCTTC
TRBD1	TRBV19	TRBJ2-2	NA	CASTRTGGAHNTGELFF	TGTGCCAGTACACGGACAGGGGGCGCCCATAACACCGGGGAGCTGTTTTTT
TRBD1	TRBV19	TRBJ2-1	NA	CASSLGQGYNEQFF	TGTGCCAGTAGTCTTGGACAGGGCTACAATGAGCAGTTCTTC
NA	TRBV5-4	TRBJ1-2	NA	CASSLIQGSGYTF	TGTGCCAGCAGCTTGATACAGGGATCTGGCTACACCTTC
TRBD1	TRBV7-9	TRBJ2-2	once	CASSSTGSNTGELFF	TGTGCCAGCAGCTCGACAGGGTCTAACACCGGGGAGCTGTTTTTT
TRBD1	TRBV18	TRBJ1-5	NA	CASSPGTGASSNQPQHF	TGTGCCAGCTCACCAGGGACAGGGGCCTCTAGCAATCAGCCCCAGCATTTT
TRBD2	TRBV3-1/TRBV3-2	TRBJ2-3	NA	CASSQGLAGGQSSTDTQYF	TGTGCCAGCAGCCAGGGACTAGCGGGGGGCCAGTCTAGCACAGATACGCAGTATTTT
NA	TRBV27	TRBJ1-5	NA	CASNGSNQPQHF	TGTGCCAGCAACGGGAGTAATCAGCCCCAGCATTTT
NA	TRBV6-5	TRBJ2-7	NA	CASSYSRGMSEQYF	TGTGCCAGCAGTTACTCCAGGGGAATGAGCGAGCAGTACTTC
NA	TRBV5-1	TRBJ1-2	NA	CASSSTAANYGYTF	TGCGCCAGCAGCTCGACAGCAGCTAACTATGGCTACACCTTC